Listed here are 8 T cell receptor beta chains from one sample, sequenced in a study of T cell responses to AZD1222 COVID-19 vaccine (dated by TCRdb to the early 2020s). The time point label, as the study defines it: baseline before first vaccination. Receptors were amplified or captured by the immunoSEQ multiplex PCR assay. Held by TCRdb, this immuneACCESS table contains in-frame sequences only and omits some clones. Under half of the omission traces to an unresolved V gene where checked; the cause of the rest is unknown. The sample yields around 130,000 clones; about 93% were counted once. Of the sample, roughly 1% falls within the top ten clones. The sample here was peripheral blood, taken on day 0 of AZD1222 vaccination. These receptors were taken from an adult in good health.

The genes are TRBV3-1 (or the pseudogene TRBV3-2) and TRBJ1-4; no clear D. The CDR3 sequence is 16 residues long. Trimming removed 4 bases from V and 0 bases from J, with 12 bases in between. Germline loops: CDR1 LGHDT, CDR2 YNNKEL (reference sequence). The CDR3 nucleotides read TGTGCCAGCAGCCCAAGATATTGGGCAACTAATGAAAAACTGTTTTTT. Translating gives CASSPRYWATNEKLFF.

This chain connects TRBV2 to TRBJ1-5, with D possibly matching TRBD1 (5 bases). The CDR3 is made up of 14 amino acids. With 2 bases removed from V and 5 bases from J, the gap between germline ends came to 10 bases. CDR1 SNHLY and CDR2 FYNNEI come from the germline V gene. The CDR3 loop reads CASSEQGGDQPQHF. CDR3 coding DNA: TGTGCCAGCAGTGAACAGGGTGGCGATCAGCCCCAGCATTTT.

This rearrangement joins TRBV3-1 (or the pseudogene TRBV3-2) to TRBJ2-4; 8 bases map to TRBD2. The CDR3 has 17 amino acids. Losses at the gene ends were 0 bases for V and 4 bases for J; bases not matched to a gene: 8. Germline CDR1 reads LGHDT; CDR2 reads YNNKEL (reference sequence). This CDR3 reads CASSQDRRPGGKNIQYF. CDR3 coding DNA: TGTGCCAGCAGCCAAGATCGTCGTCCGGGGGGGAAAAACATTCAGTACTTC.

The chain is built from TRBV7-9 and TRBJ1-5; D gene ambiguous. The CDR3 runs 12 residues. Germline CDR1 and CDR2: SEHNR and FQNEAQ (reference sequence). Trimming pared 1 base from V and 5 bases from J, leaving 3 bases between. Written as DNA, the CDR3 is TGTGCCAGCAGCTTAGACGATCAGCCCCAGCATTTT. Its translation: CASSLDDQPQHF.

The chain joins TRBV5-6 to TRBJ2-7, with 8 bases that match TRBD1. Trimming cost V 5 bases and J 0 bases; bases outside gene matches: 4. CDR1 is SGHDT and CDR2 is YYEEEE in the germline V gene. The CDR3 consists of 14 residues. In DNA, the CDR3 is TGTGCCAGCAGACGGACAGGGCCCTCCTACGAGCAGTACTTC. Its translation: CASRRTGPSYEQYF.

The J gene is TRBJ2-3, the V gene TRBV19, with TRBD2 matching over 7 bases. The germline gives CDR1 LNHDA, CDR2 SQIVND (reference sequence). The length of the CDR3 is 16 residues. Losses at the gene ends were 3 bases for V and 6 bases for J; bases not matched to a gene: 12. CDR3 DNA: TGTGCCAGTAGTATCTACCGTGGGGGGGAACCGGATACGCAGTATTTT. Amino acid sequence: CASSIYRGGEPDTQYF.

In this sample, this clone turned up many times. The chain recombines TRBV2 with TRBJ2-2; 9 bases fit TRBD1. CDR3 length: 12 residues. Trimming cost V 6 bases and J 10 bases; bases outside gene matches: 3. Germline CDR1 SNHLY, CDR2 FYNNEI. The CDR3 coding sequence is TGTGCCAGCAGAGGGACAGGGTCGGAGCTGTTTTTT. Translating gives CASRGTGSELFF. Full variable domain (remainder filled in from reference TRBV2 and TRBJ2-2): EPEVTQTPSHQVTQMGQEVILRCVPISNHLYFYWYRQILGQKVEFLVSFYNNEISEKSEIFDDQFSVERPDGSNFTLKIRSTKLEDSAMYFCASRGTGSELFFGEGSRLTVL.

This clone has more than one count but fewer than ten. The genes are TRBV6-2 or TRBV6-3 and TRBJ2-1; D is unclear. CDR1 and CDR2 from the germline V gene are MNHEY and SVGEGT. CDR3 size: 17 residues. The V and J ends lost 0 bases and 3 bases respectively, with 15 bases between them. DNA of the CDR3: TGTGCCAGCAGTTACTCGCCGCCGGCAGGCCTCTACAATGAGCAGTTCTTC. It codes for CASSYSPPAGLYNEQFF.